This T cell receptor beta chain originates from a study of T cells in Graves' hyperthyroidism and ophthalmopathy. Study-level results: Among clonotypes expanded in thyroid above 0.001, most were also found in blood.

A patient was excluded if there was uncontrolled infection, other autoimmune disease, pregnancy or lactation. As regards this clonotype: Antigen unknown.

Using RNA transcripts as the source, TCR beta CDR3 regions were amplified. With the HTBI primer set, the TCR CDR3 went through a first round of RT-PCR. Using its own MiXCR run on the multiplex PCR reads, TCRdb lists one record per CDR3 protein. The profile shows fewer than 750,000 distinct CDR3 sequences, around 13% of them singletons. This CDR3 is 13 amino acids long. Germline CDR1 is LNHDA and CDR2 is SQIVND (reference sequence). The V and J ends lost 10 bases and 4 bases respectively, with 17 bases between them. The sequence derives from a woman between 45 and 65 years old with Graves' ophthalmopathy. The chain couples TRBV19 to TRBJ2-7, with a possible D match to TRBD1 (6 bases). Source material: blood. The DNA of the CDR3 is TGTGCCACCTCGACAGGAGAACTTTACGAGCAGTACTTC. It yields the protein CATSTGELYEQYF.